This TCR beta chain was captured by sequencing in a study of T cells in Graves' hyperthyroidism and ophthalmopathy. About the research overall: Before any treatment, at initial diagnosis, peripheral blood was collected. Notes on the study in general: The model anticipated ophthalmopathy a median about 7.1 months pre-onset. A 13 V-J model separated ophthalmopathy from stable hyperthyroidism.

Ten or more counts support this clonotype. Its antigen is currently unknown. From RNA transcripts, TCR beta CDR3 regions were amplified. Researchers ran a first-round RT-PCR on the TCR CDR3 using the HTBI primer set. Each CDR3 protein is one row after TCRdb ran MiXCR on the multiplex PCR reads. The table shows roughly 400,000 distinct CDR3 sequences, with 11% to 15% occurring only once. Fresh peripheral blood, roughly 9.3 ml, was the source of the PBMCs. This TCR derives from a man aged 45-60 years with Graves' ophthalmopathy. Material for sequencing was blood.

The CDR3 loop is CSARSINSGDGAGELFF. In nucleotides, the CDR3 is TGCAGTGCTAGATCCATAAACAGCGGGGATGGCGCCGGGGAGCTGTTTTTT. V and J are TRBV20-1 and TRBJ2-2, with 7 bases fitting TRBD2. The V and J ends lost 2 bases and 6 bases, in that order; junction bases with no gene match: 15. CDR3 size: 17 residues. Germline CDR1 reads DFQATT; CDR2 reads SNEGSKA (reference sequence).